This is a list of T cell receptor beta chains from one sample in a study of Graves' ophthalmopathy and Graves' hyperthyroidism. Via MiXCR, TCRdb re-called the multiplex PCR reads, giving one row per CDR3 protein. The table shows some 1.1 million distinct CDR3 sequences, with less than 45% occurring only once. Sequencing input: peripheral blood or thyroid tissue (not recorded which). Receptor source: an adult man with Graves' hyperthyroidism. Both conserved end residues are part of each CDR3. D genes are given only for firm matches. Where a row states a size, it is once, few, many or the class of an expanded clone; other rows omit it.

j_gene: TRBJ1-5; abundance: many; d_gene: TRBD1; v_gene: TRBV2; CDR3aa: CASEPGDRNQPQHF; CDR3nt: TGTGCCAGCGAACCGGGGGACAGGAATCAGCCCCAGCATTTT
j_gene: TRBJ2-5; abundance: .; d_gene: .; v_gene: TRBV12-3/TRBV12-4; CDR3aa: CASSLSGPLETQYF; CDR3nt: TGTGCCAGCAGTTTGTCGGGGCCGTTGGAGACCCAGTACTTC
j_gene: TRBJ1-5; abundance: .; d_gene: .; v_gene: TRBV10-3; CDR3aa: CAISGGLAVHASRAYGNQPQHF; CDR3nt: TGTGCCATCAGTGGGGGACTAGCGGTCCACGCTTCACGGGCGTATGGCAATCAGCCCCAGCATTTT
j_gene: TRBJ2-7; abundance: .; d_gene: TRBD2; v_gene: TRBV20-1; CDR3aa: CSLKRGNVYEQYF; CDR3nt: TGCAGTTTAAAGCGGGGGAACGTCTACGAGCAGTACTTC
j_gene: TRBJ2-5; abundance: .; d_gene: TRBD1; v_gene: TRBV7-2; CDR3aa: CASSPGGTGDWETQYF; CDR3nt: TGTGCCAGCAGCCCCGGGGGGACAGGGGATTGGGAGACCCAGTACTTC
j_gene: TRBJ2-5; abundance: .; d_gene: .; v_gene: TRBV4-3; CDR3aa: CASSQETGWETQYF; CDR3nt: TGCGCCAGCAGCCAAGAAACGGGATGGGAGACCCAGTACTTC
j_gene: TRBJ2-6; abundance: many; d_gene: .; v_gene: TRBV7-6; CDR3aa: CASSLTTVPGGANVLTF; CDR3nt: TGTGCCAGCAGCCTAACGACGGTACCTGGAGGGGCCAACGTCCTGACTTTC
j_gene: TRBJ2-7; abundance: once; d_gene: TRBD1; v_gene: TRBV6-2/TRBV6-3; CDR3aa: CASIYRTGFVYEQYF; CDR3nt: TGTGCCAGCATTTATAGGACAGGGTTTGTCTACGAGCAGTACTTC
j_gene: TRBJ1-2; abundance: many; d_gene: .; v_gene: TRBV4-3; CDR3aa: CASSQDLLTYGYTF; CDR3nt: TGCGCCAGCAGCCAAGACTTATTGACCTATGGCTACACCTTC
j_gene: TRBJ1-2; abundance: few; d_gene: .; v_gene: TRBV4-3; CDR3aa: CASSLSRAGEGYTF; CDR3nt: TGCGCCAGCAGCCTTAGCCGGGCAGGAGAAGGCTACACCTTC
j_gene: TRBJ2-7; abundance: .; d_gene: TRBD1; v_gene: TRBV7-9; CDR3aa: CASTTGTASYEQYF; CDR3nt: TGTGCCAGCACAACCGGGACAGCGTCCTACGAGCAGTACTTC
j_gene: TRBJ2-7; abundance: many; d_gene: TRBD1; v_gene: TRBV29-1; CDR3aa: CSARSRGQGGGEQYF; CDR3nt: TGCAGCGCTCGAAGCCGGGGACAGGGGGGCGGCGAGCAGTACTTC
j_gene: TRBJ1-2; abundance: .; d_gene: TRBD1; v_gene: TRBV12-3/TRBV12-4; CDR3aa: CASTDDRGHGYTF; CDR3nt: TGTGCCAGCACCGACGACAGGGGACATGGCTACACCTTC
j_gene: TRBJ2-2; abundance: .; d_gene: .; v_gene: TRBV9; CDR3aa: CASSVRQGSTGELFF; CDR3nt: TGTGCCAGCAGCGTACGGCAGGGAAGCACCGGGGAGCTGTTTTTT
j_gene: TRBJ2-7; abundance: .; d_gene: .; v_gene: TRBV2; CDR3aa: CASSGYRSAGASYEQYF; CDR3nt: TGTGCCAGCAGCGGGTACAGGTCCGCGGGGGCTTCCTACGAGCAGTACTTC
j_gene: TRBJ1-2; abundance: many; d_gene: .; v_gene: TRBV29-1; CDR3aa: CSVEVVSNYYGYTF; CDR3nt: TGCAGCGTTGAAGTCGTCAGCAACTACTATGGCTACACCTTC
j_gene: TRBJ1-5; abundance: .; d_gene: .; v_gene: TRBV10-2; CDR3aa: CASSDTGENQPQHF; CDR3nt: TGCGCCAGCAGTGACACAGGTGAGAATCAGCCCCAGCATTTT
j_gene: TRBJ1-4; abundance: many; d_gene: .; v_gene: TRBV6-5; CDR3aa: CASSYTRTINEKLFF; CDR3nt: TGTGCCAGCAGTTACACCAGGACTATTAATGAAAAACTGTTTTTT
j_gene: TRBJ1-6; abundance: .; d_gene: .; v_gene: TRBV10-2; CDR3aa: CASSEIQKNSPLHF; CDR3nt: TGTGCCAGCAGTGAGATACAGAAAAATTCACCCCTCCACTTT
j_gene: TRBJ1-1; abundance: few; d_gene: .; v_gene: TRBV5-4; CDR3aa: CASSLAVVDEAFF; CDR3nt: TGTGCCAGCAGCTTGGCAGTAGTTGACGAAGCTTTCTTT
j_gene: TRBJ2-5; abundance: .; d_gene: TRBD2; v_gene: TRBV7-9; CDR3aa: CASSPLAGDDWETQYF; CDR3nt: TGTGCCAGCAGTCCACTAGCGGGGGATGATTGGGAGACCCAGTACTTC
j_gene: TRBJ2-2; abundance: few; d_gene: .; v_gene: TRBV5-6; CDR3aa: CASGIFTGELFF; CDR3nt: TGTGCCAGCGGCATTTTCACCGGGGAGCTGTTTTTT
j_gene: TRBJ1-1; abundance: many; d_gene: .; v_gene: TRBV7-9; CDR3aa: CASSSALTSSTEAFF; CDR3nt: TGTGCCAGCAGCTCTGCTCTCACTTCTAGCACTGAAGCTTTCTTT
j_gene: TRBJ1-5; abundance: .; d_gene: .; v_gene: TRBV10-3; CDR3aa: CASSNPRGRPQHF; CDR3nt: TGTGCCAGCAGTAATCCTAGGGGTCGGCCCCAGCATTTT
j_gene: TRBJ2-2; abundance: .; d_gene: .; v_gene: TRBV25-1; CDR3aa: CASSALIGVGTGELFF; CDR3nt: TGTGCCAGCAGTGCCTTGATAGGGGTTGGCACCGGGGAGCTGTTTTTT
j_gene: TRBJ1-1; abundance: many; d_gene: TRBD1; v_gene: TRBV10-3; CDR3aa: CAIRKGQGITEAFF; CDR3nt: TGTGCCATCCGCAAGGGACAGGGGATCACTGAAGCTTTCTTT
j_gene: TRBJ2-7; abundance: few; d_gene: .; v_gene: TRBV7-9; CDR3aa: CASSSLHEQYF; CDR3nt: TGTGCCAGCAGCAGCCTCCACGAGCAGTACTTC
j_gene: TRBJ2-7; abundance: many; d_gene: .; v_gene: TRBV24-1; CDR3aa: CATSDGQVTYEQYF; CDR3nt: TGTGCCACCAGTGACGGGCAGGTAACCTACGAGCAGTACTTC
j_gene: TRBJ1-2; abundance: many; d_gene: TRBD1; v_gene: TRBV2; CDR3aa: CASSLGGWAYGYTF; CDR3nt: TGTGCCAGCAGCCTAGGGGGCTGGGCCTATGGCTACACCTTC
j_gene: TRBJ1-2; abundance: .; d_gene: .; v_gene: TRBV2; CDR3aa: CASRAGRVSYTF; CDR3nt: TGTGCCAGCAGAGCGGGCAGGGTTAGCTACACCTTC
j_gene: TRBJ2-3; abundance: .; d_gene: .; v_gene: TRBV7-2; CDR3aa: CASSQGLNTQYF; CDR3nt: TGTGCCAGCAGCCAAGGACTAAATACGCAGTATTTT
j_gene: TRBJ1-2; abundance: many; d_gene: TRBD1; v_gene: TRBV10-3; CDR3aa: CAISEGRQGRVEGYTF; CDR3nt: TGTGCCATCAGTGAAGGTCGACAGGGGCGGGTAGAGGGCTACACCTTC
j_gene: TRBJ1-5; abundance: many; d_gene: TRBD1; v_gene: TRBV19; CDR3aa: CASSIRDRALGNQPQHF; CDR3nt: TGTGCCAGTAGTATCCGGGACAGGGCGCTTGGCAATCAGCCCCAGCATTTT
j_gene: TRBJ1-5; abundance: once; d_gene: .; v_gene: TRBV10-3; CDR3aa: CAISDSGLYQPQHF; CDR3nt: TGTGCCATCAGTGATTCAGGACTGTATCAGCCCCAGCATTTT
j_gene: TRBJ1-2; abundance: many; d_gene: .; v_gene: TRBV7-9; CDR3aa: CASSSPSTGQANYGYTF; CDR3nt: TGTGCCAGCAGCTCTCCCTCGACAGGCCAAGCTAACTATGGCTACACCTTC
j_gene: TRBJ1-1; abundance: many; d_gene: TRBD1; v_gene: TRBV7-2; CDR3aa: CASSFTGTGRWNTEAFF; CDR3nt: TGTGCCAGCAGTTTCACCGGGACAGGGAGGTGGAACACTGAAGCTTTCTTT
j_gene: TRBJ1-2; abundance: many; d_gene: TRBD1; v_gene: TRBV7-9; CDR3aa: CASSPTGGGYTF; CDR3nt: TGTGCCAGCAGTCCCACAGGGGGCGGCTACACCTTC
j_gene: TRBJ1-6; abundance: .; d_gene: TRBD1; v_gene: TRBV29-1; CDR3aa: CSVEADRVDSPLHF; CDR3nt: TGCAGCGTTGAGGCGGACAGGGTCGACTCACCCCTCCACTTT
j_gene: TRBJ2-7; abundance: few; d_gene: TRBD2; v_gene: TRBV15; CDR3aa: CATSRDFHSGRETYEQYF; CDR3nt: TGTGCCACCAGCAGAGATTTTCATAGCGGGAGGGAGACGTACGAGCAGTACTTC
j_gene: TRBJ2-7; abundance: many; d_gene: .; v_gene: TRBV4-1; CDR3aa: CASSQREIYEQYF; CDR3nt: TGCGCCAGCAGCCAAAGGGAGATCTACGAGCAGTACTTC
j_gene: TRBJ1-2; abundance: .; d_gene: TRBD1; v_gene: TRBV10-3; CDR3aa: CASRGKGGQGGGYTF; CDR3nt: TGTGCCAGCAGGGGTAAGGGGGGACAGGGAGGCGGCTACACCTTC
j_gene: TRBJ2-1; abundance: once; d_gene: .; v_gene: TRBV6-1; CDR3aa: CASGKRDNEQFF; CDR3nt: TGTGCCAGCGGAAAACGGGACAATGAGCAGTTCTTC